This T cell receptor beta chain comes out of a study of blood T cell repertoires in COVID-19. Overall study context: COVID-19 samples, acute and convalescent, were from the United States, Italy and Spain.

The repertoire was sequenced with immunoSEQ multiplex PCR; TCRdb's copy has only in-frame clones and lacks some. Of about 210,000 clones in the sample, roughly 85% were seen once. This clone appeared a few times. Patients at the Seattle site were enrolled during active infection and followed longitudinally. The germline V gene has CDR1 SGHNT and CDR2 YENEEA. Trimming took 4 bases from V and 6 from J; bases not matched to a gene: 13. The CDR3 runs to 17 residues. This sequence joins TRBV11-3 and TRBJ2-1; 9 bases map to TRBD2. This TCR was recovered from a woman in her seventies with COVID-19, enrolled during active disease. Input material: peripheral blood. The CDR3 loop is CASSSGVGPGLANEQFF. CDR3 in DNA: TGTGCCAGCAGCTCAGGTGTAGGACCGGGACTAGCCAATGAGCAGTTCTTC.